The rows below give T cell receptor beta chains drawn from one sample of a study of shared clonotypes between healthy human individuals. Only in-frame clones appear in the TCRdb table, and some are missing; sequencing was by immunoSEQ multiplex PCR. The sample lists about 230,000 clones, 50% to 80% seen once, with 11% in the top ten. Sequences were obtained from memory CD4+ T cells sorted from blood. The receptors come from a man aged 25 to 45 in good health. CDR3s include the opening cysteine and the closing phenylalanine or tryptophan. A D gene is named only where the DNA matches it firmly. The size field is filled for only some rows; it gives once, few, many or a size class.

TRBD1 | TRBJ2-4 | TRBV7-8 | - | CASSADRVGKNIQYF | TGTGCCAGCAGCGCCGACAGGGTTGGCAAAAACATTCAGTACTTC
- | TRBJ1-5 | TRBV19 | once | CASSTLWGLGNQPQHF | TGTGCCAGTAGTACCTTGTGGGGGCTAGGCAATCAGCCCCAGCATTTT
- | TRBJ2-5 | TRBV5-1 | - | CASNTQGGIETQYF | TGCGCCAGCAACACCCAGGGTGGTATCGAGACCCAGTACTTC
TRBD1 | TRBJ2-1 | TRBV29-1 | - | CSGSGGRTDEQFF | TGCAGCGGGTCAGGGGGCAGGACAGATGAGCAGTTCTTC
TRBD2 | TRBJ2-3 | TRBV11-2 | - | CASSSGGDLIRSSQYF | TGTGCCAGCAGCTCGGGGGGGGACCTCATACGGAGTTCGCAGTATTTT
- | TRBJ1-1 | TRBV27 | - | CASSLYEANTEAFF | TGTGCCAGCAGTTTATACGAGGCGAACACTGAAGCTTTCTTT
- | TRBJ1-1 | TRBV6-6 | - | CASSSPDRSATEAFF | TGTGCCAGCAGTTCACCCGACAGGAGTGCCACTGAAGCTTTCTTT
- | TRBJ1-1 | TRBV18 | - | CASSPTGFNTEAFF | TGTGCCAGCTCACCAACAGGGTTTAACACTGAAGCTTTCTTT
TRBD1 | TRBJ2-7 | TRBV5-1 | - | CASTQMTGGYEQYF | TGCGCCAGCACCCAAATGACAGGGGGCTACGAGCAGTACTTC
- | TRBJ1-1 | TRBV4-1 | - | CASSHAPAQKNTEAFF | TGCGCCAGCAGCCACGCCCCGGCACAGAAGAACACTGAAGCTTTCTTT
- | TRBJ1-1 | TRBV30 | few | CAWSVIVNTEAFF | TGTGCCTGGAGTGTTATCGTAAACACTGAAGCTTTCTTT
TRBD2 | TRBJ2-1 | TRBV27 | - | CASSPYTLAGLYNEQFF | TGTGCCAGCAGTCCGTACACACTAGCGGGGCTTTACAATGAGCAGTTCTTC
TRBD2 | TRBJ2-1 | TRBV19 | - | CASSFVQGLAGNEQFF | TGTGCCAGTAGTTTCGTGCAAGGACTAGCGGGAAATGAGCAGTTCTTC
- | TRBJ1-5 | TRBV27 | few | CASSLVINQPQHF | TGTGCCAGCAGTTTAGTCATCAATCAGCCCCAGCATTTT
- | TRBJ2-5 | TRBV5-1 | - | CASSLVLETQYF | TGCGCCAGCAGCTTGGTACTGGAGACCCAGTACTTC
TRBD1 | TRBJ2-7 | TRBV6-4 | - | CASSSDRGGEQYF | TGTGCCAGCAGTTCCGACAGGGGAGGCGAGCAGTACTTC
TRBD2 | TRBJ2-1 | TRBV15 | few | CATSRGLAGGPREQFF | TGTGCCACCAGCAGAGGATTAGCGGGAGGGCCTCGGGAGCAGTTCTTC
TRBD1 | TRBJ1-1 | TRBV19 | - | CASSPRTGGAGTTEAFF | TGTGCCAGTAGTCCCCGGACAGGGGGCGCCGGGACCACTGAAGCTTTCTTT
- | TRBJ1-4 | TRBV4-3 | - | CASSPRGPGPNEKLFF | TGCGCCAGCAGCCCGAGGGGCCCGGGGCCTAATGAAAAACTGTTTTTT
- | TRBJ2-3 | TRBV28 | - | CASSLDAGGTDTQYF | TGTGCCAGCAGTTTAGACGCCGGGGGCACAGATACGCAGTATTTT
TRBD1 | TRBJ2-1 | TRBV15 | - | CATSEFGRQGIVNEQFF | TGTGCCACCAGCGAGTTTGGACGACAGGGAATAGTAAATGAGCAGTTCTTC
TRBD1 | TRBJ2-1 | TRBV5-8 | - | CASSHRTGLEQFF | TGTGCCAGCAGCCACCGGACAGGTCTAGAGCAGTTCTTC
TRBD1 | TRBJ1-3 | TRBV15 | - | CATSREDRGGNTIYF | TGTGCCACCAGCAGAGAGGACAGGGGAGGAAACACCATATATTTT
- | TRBJ2-1 | TRBV7-3 | - | CASSLNGGASYNEQFF | TGTGCCAGCAGCTTAAATGGCGGGGCCTCCTACAATGAGCAGTTCTTC
TRBD1 | TRBJ1-2 | TRBV28 | - | CASTPGRGYGYTF | TGTGCCAGCACCCCCGGCAGGGGGTATGGCTACACCTTC
- | TRBJ2-1 | TRBV5-6 | few | CASSLWDLVSYNEQFF | TGTGCCAGCAGCTTGTGGGATTTAGTTTCCTACAATGAGCAGTTCTTC
- | TRBJ2-7 | TRBV29-1 | once | CSVVPGAYEQYF | TGCAGCGTCGTTCCGGGTGCCTACGAGCAGTACTTC
- | TRBJ2-2 | TRBV28 | - | CASRHGQQSGELFF | TGTGCCAGCAGACATGGACAGCAGTCCGGGGAGCTGTTTTTT
- | TRBJ2-1 | TRBV5-1 | - | CASSFLLRSSSYNEQFF | TGCGCCAGCAGCTTCCTTTTGAGGAGTAGCTCCTACAATGAGCAGTTCTTC
TRBD1 | TRBJ1-5 | TRBV5-1 | once | CASSLTGTLNQPQHF | TGCGCCAGCAGCCTGACAGGGACTTTGAATCAGCCCCAGCATTTT
- | TRBJ1-2 | TRBV11-2 | - | CASSSRTVLREGYTF | TGTGCCAGCAGCTCCCGGACAGTACTGCGTGAGGGCTACACCTTC
- | TRBJ2-7 | TRBV18 | few | CASSPRGGYEQYF | TGTGCCAGCTCACCCAGGGGCGGGTACGAGCAGTACTTC
- | TRBJ2-3 | TRBV18 | - | CASSPPSRGVRGTDTQYF | TGTGCCAGCTCACCACCGTCCCGAGGAGTACGGGGCACAGATACGCAGTATTTT
- | TRBJ2-7 | TRBV28 | - | CASSRLEGTYEQYF | TGTGCCAGCAGTCGCCTAGAGGGGACCTACGAGCAGTACTTC
TRBD1 | TRBJ1-5 | TRBV7-1 | once | CASSPRDRPNQPQHF | TGTGCCAGCAGCCCGAGGGACAGACCGAATCAGCCCCAGCATTTT
- | TRBJ2-7 | TRBV4-3 | - | CASSQRGRDGEQYF | TGCGCCAGCAGCCAAAGAGGAAGGGACGGCGAGCAGTACTTC
- | TRBJ1-1 | TRBV9 | - | CASSVHNIFSGHTEAFF | TGTGCCAGCAGCGTTCATAATATCTTCTCGGGACACACTGAAGCTTTCTTT
TRBD1 | TRBJ2-3 | TRBV10-3 | many | CAFSTGVGTDTQYF | TGTGCCTTCTCCACAGGGGTGGGCACAGATACGCAGTATTTT